The entry that follows covers one TCR beta chain sequence. Its cognate antigen is unknown. This sample is part of a study of blood T cells in healthy people across ages. About the study: When template switching was applied, about one barcoded beta molecule was captured per two T cells. Whole-study results and caveats: In the absence of known donor CMV status, changes in expanded clonotypes were possibly confounded. Per million T cells, TCR beta diversity dropped roughly linearly as age increased.

V lost 5 bases and J lost 2; bases outside the gene matches: 5. Looked up from germline, CDR1 is MRHNA and CDR2 is SNTAGT. CDR3 size: 15 residues. A second PCR of roughly 6 to 12 cycles used a sample-barcoded 5' primer and a J-beta primer mix. No fewer than 3 million CDR3-containing paired-end reads came from each sample. TCRdb itself ran the 5' RACE reads through MiXCR, one entry per CDR3 protein. This table holds around 650,000 distinct CDR3 sequences, approximately 40% found once. The sample taken for sequencing was blood. The chain carries TRBV6-4 and TRBJ2-3; TRBD1 matches 9 bases. The sequence came from a man at least 80 years old in good health. The CDR3: CASSLGQGPTDTQYF. For the CDR3, the DNA is TGTGCCAGCAGTTTAGGACAGGGGCCCACAGATACGCAGTATTTT.